This TCR beta chain was sequenced during a study of early T cells in non-severe SARS-CoV-2 infection. Individual cDNA molecules were tagged with unique molecular identifiers, the study reported. TCRdb re-called the 5' RACE reads with MiXCR, one entry per CDR3 protein. Of about 59,000 distinct CDR3 sequences in the sample, 12% were seen once. The CDR3 sequence is 14 residues long. V lost 6 bases to trimming and J lost 9 bases, with 24 bases between them. Looked up from germline, CDR1 is DFQATT and CDR2 is SNEGSKA (reference sequence). The study's findings and limits: VDJdb matching skewed toward anti-spike CD8 responses, missing private and CD4 specificities.

This clonotype was recorded a few times. As yet, its antigen is unknown. The sequence was obtained from an adult who was a healthcare worker with PCR-confirmed SARS-CoV-2 infection or an uninfected control (not recorded which). Sample: whole blood. The genes are TRBV20-1 and TRBJ2-7; TRBD1 is a possible D gene (7 bases). CDR3 protein: CSAPGGQTFTGQYF. CDR3 DNA: TGCAGTGCCCCCGGGGGACAGACCTTTACGGGGCAGTACTTC.